Sequencing of this T cell receptor beta chain was carried out in a study of cytomegalovirus exposure and HLA in healthy donors. Primers for the PCR totalled 60 Vbeta and 13 Jbeta. Clones were sequenced by immunoSEQ multiplex PCR, and TCRdb holds only the in-frame ones, with some missing. The sample contains tens of thousands of clones, nearly 70% of which appear only once. V was trimmed by 6 bases and J by 0 bases, leaving 11 bases between them. From germline, CDR1 is SNHLY and CDR2 FYNNEI. There are 14 residues in the CDR3. This clonotype originated in a woman aged 45-60 years in good health and CMV-seropositive. Material for sequencing was PBMCs. This chain connects TRBV2 to TRBJ1-1; D remains ambiguous. CDR3 in DNA: TGTGCCAGCAGGCTTACAACGTTGAACACTGAAGCTTTCTTT. Its translation: CASRLTTLNTEAFF.